This T cell receptor beta chain was observed in a study of preoperative IRX-2 immunotherapy in early breast cancer. Using immunoSEQ multiplex PCR, the repertoire was profiled, and TCRdb retains in-frame clones only, with some absent. This sample has some 59,000 clones, with around 94% found just once. Treatment defined: preoperative locoregional IRX-2 cytokine immunotherapy. Preoperative locoregional IRX-2 cytokine immunotherapy was tested in the phase Ib source study. Germline assignment: CDR1 MNHEY and CDR2 SMNVEV (reference sequence). With 6 bases clipped from V and 0 bases from J, the junction kept 5 bases outside the gene matches. The CDR3 length is 15 residues.

The sequence was obtained from a human donor with breast cancer. This chain uses TRBV27 with TRBJ1-1, with 9 bases aligning to TRBD1. The specimen was obtained from a patient treated with IRX-2 immunotherapy. CDR3 loop: CASRYRGLMNTEAFF. CDR3 DNA sequence: TGTGCCAGCAGGTACAGGGGGCTGATGAACACTGAAGCTTTCTTT.